This T cell receptor (beta chain) was recovered during a study of blood T cell repertoires in COVID-19. Across the study: T cells, B-cell-depleted T cells, or PBMCs provided the cDNA or gDNA that served as material.

Original processing notes: Nucleated cell counts were estimated from reference gene primer amplification. Profiled with immunoSEQ multiplex PCR; TCRdb holds only in-frame clones, not every one. V, J and clone size are those of that table, while D and trimming were read from the DNA. The repertoire consists of fewer than 500,000 clones, with roughly 85% occurring once and the leading ten covering over 1.5%. V trimming: 5 bases; J trimming: 2 bases; junction bases outside the gene matches: 12. CDR3 length: 16 amino acids. CDR1 and CDR2 from the germline V gene are MNHEY and SVGEGT. What was sequenced was PBMCs or T cells enriched from blood (not recorded which). The source of this sequence is a woman aged 18-29 years with acute COVID-19. The chain is built from TRBV6-2 or TRBV6-3 and TRBJ2-7; 7 bases align to TRBD2. The CDR3 DNA is TGTGCCAGCAGTGACCTGGGAGGGAGTTACCCCTACGAGCAGTACTTC. Translating it yields CASSDLGGSYPYEQYF.